This T cell receptor beta chain was observed in a study of blood T cell repertoires in COVID-19. On the study more broadly: Collection of acute and convalescent COVID-19 samples took place in the United States, Italy and Spain.

Profiling relied on immunoSEQ multiplex PCR, and the TCRdb table lists in-frame clones only, not all of them. The table lists nearly 45,000 clones, approximately 86% of them singletons. Looked up from germline, CDR1 is MNHEY and CDR2 is SVGEGT. This CDR3 has 14 amino acids. Deletions cut 1 base from V and 5 bases from J, with 11 bases between. The chain combines TRBV6-2 or TRBV6-3 with TRBJ1-2; weak D call: TRBD1 (6 bases). The sequence derives from a woman of 80 years or more in a cohort sampled during active or convalescent COVID-19. Sequenced: peripheral blood. The CDR3 DNA reads as TGTGCCAGCAGTTACTTCGGGACACCTTATGGCTACACCTTC. It codes for CASSYFGTPYGYTF.